The text below deals with one T cell receptor beta chain. This table comes from immunoSEQ multiplex PCR, and its TCRdb copy is limited to in-frame clones, with some not included. This table holds 350,000 to 400,000 clones, approximately 90% found once. Germline assignment: CDR1 GTSNPN and CDR2 SVGIG (reference sequence). The length of the CDR3 is 13 residues. V dropped 5 bases and J dropped 4; count of bases not matched to a gene: 3. This specimen belongs to a study of blood T cell repertoires in COVID-19. Input material: PBMCs or T cells enriched from blood (not recorded which). The origin of this receptor is a woman in her late teens or twenties who had recovered from COVID-19. The gene calls are TRBV30 and TRBJ1-3, with 9 bases fitting TRBD1. CDR3 bases: TGTGCCTGGGCAGGGACAGGGGGAAACACCATATATTTT. Protein sequence: CAWAGTGGNTIYF. Using reference TRBV30 and TRBJ1-3 for the parts outside the CDR3, the full variable domain is SQTIHQWPATLVQPVGSPLSLECTVEGTSNPNLYWYRQAAGRGLQLLFYSVGIGQISSEVPQNLSASRPQDRQFILSSKKLLLSDSGFYLCAWAGTGGNTIYFGEGSWLTVV.